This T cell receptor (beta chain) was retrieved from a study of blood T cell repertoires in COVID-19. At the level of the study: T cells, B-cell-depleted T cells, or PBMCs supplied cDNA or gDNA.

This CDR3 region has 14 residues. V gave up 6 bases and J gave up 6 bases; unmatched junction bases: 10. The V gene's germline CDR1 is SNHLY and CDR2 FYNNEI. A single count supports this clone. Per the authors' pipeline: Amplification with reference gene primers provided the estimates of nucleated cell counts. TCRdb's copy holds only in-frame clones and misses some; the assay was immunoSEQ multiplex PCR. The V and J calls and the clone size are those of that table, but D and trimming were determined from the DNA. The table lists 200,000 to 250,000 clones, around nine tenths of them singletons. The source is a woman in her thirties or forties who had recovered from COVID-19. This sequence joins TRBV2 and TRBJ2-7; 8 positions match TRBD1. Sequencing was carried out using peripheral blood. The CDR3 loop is CASSARQGTGEQYF. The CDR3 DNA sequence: TGTGCCAGCAGCGCCCGACAGGGGACTGGCGAGCAGTACTTC.